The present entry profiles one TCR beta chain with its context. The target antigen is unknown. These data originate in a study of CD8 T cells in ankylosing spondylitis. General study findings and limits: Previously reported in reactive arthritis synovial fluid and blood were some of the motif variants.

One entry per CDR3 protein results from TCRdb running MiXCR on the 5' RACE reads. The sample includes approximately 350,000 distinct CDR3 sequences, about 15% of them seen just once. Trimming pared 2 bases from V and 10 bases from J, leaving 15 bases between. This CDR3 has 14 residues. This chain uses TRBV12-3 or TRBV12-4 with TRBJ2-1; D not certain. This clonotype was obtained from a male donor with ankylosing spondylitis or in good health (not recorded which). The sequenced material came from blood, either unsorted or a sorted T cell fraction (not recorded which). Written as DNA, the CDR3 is TGTGCCAGCAGTTTATCGGCCCACCTAAGGGAGCAGTTCTTC. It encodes CASSLSAHLREQFF.